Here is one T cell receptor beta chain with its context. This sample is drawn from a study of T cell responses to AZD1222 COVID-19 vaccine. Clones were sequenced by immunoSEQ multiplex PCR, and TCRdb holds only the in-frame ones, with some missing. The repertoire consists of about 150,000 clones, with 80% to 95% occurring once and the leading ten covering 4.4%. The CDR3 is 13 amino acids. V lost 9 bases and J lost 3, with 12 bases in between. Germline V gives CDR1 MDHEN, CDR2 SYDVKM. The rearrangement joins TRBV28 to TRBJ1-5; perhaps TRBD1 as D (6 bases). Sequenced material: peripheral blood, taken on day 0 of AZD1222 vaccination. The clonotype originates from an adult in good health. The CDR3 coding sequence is TGTGCCAGTTGCACAGGGAACAATCAGCCCCAGCATTTT. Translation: CASCTGNNQPQHF.